This T cell receptor beta chain stems from a study of preoperative IRX-2 immunotherapy in early breast cancer (dated by TCRdb to between 2018 and 2020). Comment on this clone: Its antigen is still unknown. No much larger clonotype is one base removed from it; base qualities were not supplied.

For CDR1 and CDR2, the germline V gene lists SQVTM and ANQGSEA. The CDR3, cysteine through phenylalanine, is 13 amino acids long. The retained sequence is limited to the CDR3, 39 bases, with the frame set at the first base. The V and J ends are trimmed by 4 bases and 0 bases, leaving 9 bases between them. The sample's treatment or condition label, in plain terms: preoperative locoregional IRX-2 cytokine immunotherapy. The samples were obtained from a phase Ib study that tested preoperative, locoregional IRX-2 cytokine immunotherapy designed to prime immune responses. Before surgery, IRX-2 was given to the donors, who were patients with early-stage breast cancer. The method was the immunoSEQ multiplex PCR assay. As stored in TCRdb, this immuneACCESS dataset retains in-frame rearrangements with V and J assigned. A fraction of the clones does not appear; measured against another copy, unresolved V genes explain less than half of the discrepancy, and the remainder lacks a known reason. The sample records approximately 28,000 clones, 82% of which are singletons. Around 3.1% of the sample is taken by the ten largest.

The chain is assembled from TRBV29-1 and TRBJ1-1; too little of a D gene remains to name it. The TCR comes from a human donor with breast cancer. This sample was taken from a patient treated with IRX-2 immunotherapy. The CDR3 region has the sequence CSVVRRLNTEAFF. The sequenced DNA: TGCAGCGTTGTAAGGCGTCTGAACACTGAAGCTTTCTTT.